This T cell receptor (beta chain) comes out of a study of shared clonotypes between healthy human individuals. Only in-frame clones appear in the TCRdb table, and some are missing; sequencing was by immunoSEQ multiplex PCR. The sample holds about 1,800,000 clones, about 95% seen once. About this clone: Its specificity is unknown.

Notes on the study in general: Sequencing depth was expected to influence donor clonotype sharing.

CD8 cells classed as naive were CD45RO-negative and positively selected for CCR7, excluding terminally differentiated effector memory CD45RA+ cells. The CDR3 contains 12 residues. CDR1 and CDR2 from the germline V gene are SGHAT and FQNNGV. Trimming removed 0 bases at V and 7 bases at J, with 7 bases between. The chain employs TRBV11-2 and TRBJ2-7; D is ambiguous. Material: naive CD8+ T cells sorted from blood. The receptor was isolated from a man aged 18 to 29 in good health. The CDR3 spells CASSLDEVEQYF. The CDR3 DNA reads TGTGCCAGCAGCTTAGATGAGGTGGAGCAGTACTTC. The full variable domain, its missing parts supplied by reference TRBV11-2 and TRBJ2-7, is EAGVAQSPRYKIIEKRQSVAFWCNPISGHATLYWYQQILGQGPKLLIQFQNNGVVDDSQLPKDRFSAERLKGVDSTLKIQPAKLEDSAVYLCASSLDEVEQYFGPGTRLTVT.